This entry concerns a single TCR beta chain. RNA amounts of about 0.5 to 1 ug underwent reverse transcription with random hexamers. The TCR beta CDR3 was amplified by immunoSEQ multiplex PCR across 54 Vbeta, 13 Jbeta. TCRdb reprocessed the immunoSEQ multiplex PCR reads with MiXCR, giving one entry per CDR3 protein. This sample has fewer than 350,000 distinct CDR3 sequences, with about 91% found just once. This entry is derived from a study of CD8 T cells in Susac syndrome. CD8+ and CD4+ T cells circulating in blood were sequenced for TCR beta. While CD8+ and CD4+ T cells were isolated negatively, TEMRA cells were enriched by FACS. Trimming took 3 bases from V and 5 from J; bases not matched to a gene: 9. CDR1 is SGDLS and CDR2 is YYNGEE in the germline V gene. The CDR3 loop spans 15 amino acids.

This TCR came from a human donor with multiple sclerosis. V gene TRBV9 combines with J gene TRBJ2-5, with TRBD1 matching 8 bases. The material sequenced was CD4+ T cells from PBMCs. Written as DNA, the CDR3 is TGTGCCAGCAGCGCCGACCCAGGGGGCAGGGAGACCCAGTACTTC. Protein product: CASSADPGGRETQYF.